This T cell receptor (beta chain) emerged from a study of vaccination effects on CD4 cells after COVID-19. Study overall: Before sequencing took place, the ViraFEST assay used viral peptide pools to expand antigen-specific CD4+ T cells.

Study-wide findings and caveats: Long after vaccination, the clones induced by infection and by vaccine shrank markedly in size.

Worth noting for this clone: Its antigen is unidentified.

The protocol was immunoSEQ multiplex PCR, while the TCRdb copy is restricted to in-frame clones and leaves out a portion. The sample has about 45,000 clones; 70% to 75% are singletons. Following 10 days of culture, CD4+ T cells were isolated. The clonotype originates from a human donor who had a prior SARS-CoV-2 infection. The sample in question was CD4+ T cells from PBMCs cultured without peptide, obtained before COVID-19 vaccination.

Written as DNA, the CDR3 is TGTGCCAGCAGTCTTAACAGGGAGTTCGGCTACACCTTC. This translates into CASSLNREFGYTF. The genes are TRBV3-1 (or the pseudogene TRBV3-2) and TRBJ1-2, with TRBD1 as a possible D gene (6 bases). The CDR3 loop spans 13 amino acids. Germline V CDR1 and CDR2: LGHDT, YNNKEL (reference sequence). V was cut by 6 bases and J by 8 bases, with 16 bases left in between.